These 28 T cell receptor beta chains originate from one sample sequenced in a study of T cell repertoires in cytomegalovirus infection. TCRdb re-called the reads through MiXCR, storing one row per CDR3 protein. The table records tens of thousands of distinct CDR3 sequences, approximately 22% of them present only once. Antigens for these TCRs are unknown. Input material: PBMCs, sequenced either directly or after in vitro stimulation (not recorded which). These receptors originate from a human donor in good health (CMV status not recorded). Some clones in this sample may be carry-over from other donors' samples.

The chain's CDR3 is CASSFYRTSGSKVSYNEQFF. Here the CDR3 DNA reads TGTGCCAGCAGTTTTTACCGGACTAGCGGGAGCAAGGTCTCCTACAATGAGCAGTTCTTC. This chain joins TRBV28 and TRBJ2-1, with 13 bases identical to TRBD2. Germline V CDR1 and CDR2: MDHEN, SYDVKM. The V and J ends lost 3 bases and 0 bases, in that order; junction bases with no gene match: 11. The CDR3 extends over 20 amino acids.

The chain is built from TRBV5-5 and TRBJ2-7, with D possibly TRBD1 on 6 matching bases. The V end lost 4 bases, the J end lost 4 bases, and 15 bases lay between the germline ends. CDR1 and CDR2 (germline): SGHKS, YYEKEE (reference sequence). The CDR3 is 14 amino acids. The CDR3, as DNA: TGTGCCAGCAGCCCGGGGACACTAAATTACGAGCAGTACTTC. Its protein is CASSPGTLNYEQYF.

This clonotype turned up a few times. The V and J genes are TRBV7-8 and TRBJ1-1; 7 nucleotides line up with TRBD1. This CDR3 has 14 residues. Trimming at V came to 5 bases and at J to 5 bases, leaving 8 bases not matched to a gene. The germline gives CDR1 SGHVS, CDR2 FQNEAQ. The CDR3 here is CASSTSDRRTEAFF. CDR3 DNA: TGTGCCAGCAGCACATCGGACAGGAGAACTGAAGCTTTCTTT.

Many counts were recorded for this clonotype. J is TRBJ2-5 and V is TRBV7-2, with 12 bases matching TRBD2. There are 16 residues in the CDR3. Trimming removed 5 bases from V and 2 bases from J; junction bases left unmatched: 6. The germline gives CDR1 SGHTA, CDR2 FQGNSA. The CDR3 protein is CASSPQLAGGQETQYF. In nucleotides, the CDR3 is TGTGCCAGCAGCCCACAACTAGCGGGAGGACAAGAGACCCAGTACTTC.

The chain is built from TRBV11-2 and TRBJ2-2, with a possible D match to TRBD1 (7 bases). CDR1 and CDR2 (germline): SGHAT, FQNNGV. Trimming shortened V by 5 bases and J by 1 base, and 11 bases separated the two germline ends. The CDR3 covers 15 residues. The CDR3 bases are TGTGCCAGCAGCCAGGGGGGACGGAACACCGGGGAGCTGTTTTTT. Its protein product is CASSQGGRNTGELFF.

Many counts were recorded for this clonotype. The CDR3, as DNA: TGTGCCAGCAGCTTTGGTAGACAGAACACTGAAGCTTTCTTT. Residues: CASSFGRQNTEAFF. The chain employs TRBV7-2 and TRBJ1-1; D not resolved. Trimming shortened V by 3 bases and J by 1 base, and 9 bases separated the two germline ends. Per germline, CDR1 SGHTA and CDR2 FQGNSA. This CDR3 has 14 amino acids.

V gene TRBV7-9 combines with J gene TRBJ1-5, with a weak D call TRBD1 (5 bases). The germline V gene encodes CDR1 SEHNR and CDR2 FQNEAQ (reference sequence). Trimming shortened V by 2 bases and J by 5 bases, and 13 bases separated the two germline ends. CDR3 length equals 15 residues. CDR3 in amino acids: CASSLFSGGDQPQHF. The CDR3 coding sequence is TGTGCCAGCAGCTTATTCTCCGGGGGGGATCAGCCCCAGCATTTT. Full variable domain (missing parts from reference TRBV7-9 and TRBJ1-5): DTGVSQNPRHKITKRGQNVTFRCDPISEHNRLYWYRQTLGQGPEFLTYFQNEAQLEKSRLLSDRFSAERPKGSFSTLEIQRTEQGDSAMYLCASSLFSGGDQPQHFGDGTRLSIL.

This clonotype occurred many times. The V gene is TRBV7-2, the J gene TRBJ2-5, with D perhaps being TRBD1 or TRBD2 (5 bases each). The ends were cut back, 5 bases at V and 2 bases at J, with 12 bases in the middle. The CDR3 loop spans 14 amino acids. Germline V gene sequence: CDR1 SGHTA, CDR2 FQGNSA. The CDR3 bases are TGTGCCAGCAGCAGTCCGGGACCTCAAGAGACCCAGTACTTC. It codes for CASSSPGPQETQYF. Filled out from reference TRBV7-2 and TRBJ2-5, the complete variable domain reads GAGVSQSPSNKVTEKGKDVELRCDPISGHTALYWYRQSLGQGLEFLIYFQGNSAPDKSGLPSDRFSAERTGGSVSTLTIQRTQQEDSAVYLCASSSPGPQETQYFGPGTRLLVL.

This clonotype was detected only a few times. The V gene is TRBV6-2 or TRBV6-3, the J gene TRBJ1-2, with TRBD1 identical over 8 bases. The CDR3 has 15 residues. The germline V gene encodes CDR1 MNHEY and CDR2 SVGEGT. J gave up 4 bases and V 4 bases, and 8 bases lay outside the gene matches. CDR3 bases: TGTGCCAGCAGTTCTGGACAGGGAGGTCCCTATGGCTACACCTTC. Translating it yields CASSSGQGGPYGYTF.

CDR3 amino acids: CSVKGFRVYEQYF. The DNA of the CDR3 is TGCAGTGTCAAGGGCTTCAGGGTCTACGAGCAGTACTTC. V is TRBV20-1 and J is TRBJ2-7; D is perhaps TRBD1 (5 bases). V shed 7 bases and J shed 3 bases, with 16 bases lying between them. This CDR3 has 13 residues. The germline CDR1 and CDR2 sequences are DFQATT and SNEGSKA (reference sequence).

This clonotype was seen a handful of times. This sequence joins TRBV20-1 and TRBJ2-1; 8 nucleotides align to TRBD1. V lost 6 bases, J lost 5 bases, and 9 bases stayed unmatched. This CDR3 is 14 amino acids long. Germline CDR1 reads DFQATT; CDR2 reads SNEGSKA (reference sequence). CDR3 coding DNA: TGCAGTGCCCCGAGACAGGGGAGGAACAATGAGCAGTTCTTC. It yields the protein CSAPRQGRNNEQFF.

This clonotype was seen more than once but under ten times. V and J are TRBV7-2 and TRBJ2-2, with D perhaps matching TRBD1 (6 bases). The germline CDR1 and CDR2 sequences are SGHTA and FQGNSA. V was cut by 7 bases and J by 2 bases, with 17 bases left in between. The CDR3 is 16 amino acids. The CDR3 nucleotides read TGTGCCAGCACGATCCACTCCAGGGGAAACACCGGGGAGCTGTTTTTT. This gives the protein CASTIHSRGNTGELFF.

The chain uses TRBV15 and TRBJ2-1; unclear D gene. The CDR3 runs 15 residues. Germline CDR1 reads LNHNV; CDR2 reads YYDKDF (reference sequence). Between the trimmed V and J ends, which lost 0 bases and 5 bases, there was a span of 11 bases. For the CDR3, the DNA is TGTGCCACCAGCAGAGATAGGTGGAGAAACAATGAGCAGTTCTTC. Translating gives CATSRDRWRNNEQFF.

The V call is TRBV7-2, the J call TRBJ2-1; D unclear. Trimming shortened V by 3 bases and J by 3 bases, and 9 bases separated the two germline ends. The CDR3 is 14 residues long. CDR1 and CDR2 (germline): SGHTA, FQGNSA. CDR3 nucleotides: TGTGCCAGCAGCTTGGATATAGGCTACAATGAGCAGTTCTTC. Its protein is CASSLDIGYNEQFF.

The J gene is TRBJ2-5, the V gene TRBV12-3 or TRBV12-4; D not certain. V lost 3 bases to trimming and J lost 5 bases, with 10 bases between them. This CDR3 is 13 amino acids long. Written as DNA, the CDR3 is TGTGCCAGCAGTTTCCGCCCTCCCGAGACCCAGTACTTC. Its translation is CASSFRPPETQYF.

This clonotype has a handful of counts. This chain joins TRBV24-1 and TRBJ2-7; D may be TRBD2 (6 bases). Looked up from germline, CDR1 is KGHDR and CDR2 is SFDVKD. The CDR3 consists of 16 residues. Trimming left V 2 bases short and J 5 bases short, with 18 bases between. The DNA for the CDR3 is TGTGCCACCAGTGATTCAGCTAGCGTACCCTTCGACGAGCAGTACTTC. Protein product: CATSDSASVPFDEQYF.

This clonotype has more than one count but fewer than ten. J is TRBJ1-5 and V is TRBV10-3, with D unclear. Germline assignment: CDR1 ENHRY and CDR2 SYGVKD. This CDR3 region has 14 residues. V lost 0 bases and J 4 bases, leaving 7 bases between the germline ends. CDR3 residues: CAISESDRNQPQHF. The CDR3 DNA follows: TGTGCCATCAGTGAGTCAGACCGAAATCAGCCCCAGCATTTT.

This rearrangement joins TRBV12-3 or TRBV12-4 to TRBJ1-5; weak D call: TRBD1 (6 bases). The germline V and J ends were trimmed by 6 bases and 6 bases, with 15 bases remaining between them. This CDR3 region has 14 residues. CDR3 in DNA: TGTGCCAGCAGCCCGCGGGGGCTGGTTCAGCCCCAGCATTTT. It is translated as CASSPRGLVQPQHF.

This clonotype has just one count. The chain recombines TRBV27 with TRBJ2-5, with TRBD1 as a possible D gene (6 bases). This CDR3 contains 13 residues. The V end was cut by 9 bases, the J end by 2 bases, with 13 bases between. Per the germline V gene, CDR1 is MNHEY and CDR2 is SMNVEV (reference sequence). CDR3 region: CASPGTTQETQYF. As DNA, the CDR3 is TGTGCCAGTCCGGGGACAACTCAAGAGACCCAGTACTTC.

This sequence joins TRBV28 and TRBJ1-1; D is unresolved. The CDR3 is 12 amino acids. Looked up from germline, CDR1 is MDHEN and CDR2 is SYDVKM. With 1 base removed from V and 8 bases from J, the gap between germline ends came to 8 bases. CDR3 region: CASSLFRREAFF. CDR3 DNA: TGTGCCAGCAGTTTATTTCGGAGGGAAGCTTTCTTT.

J is TRBJ1-1 and V is TRBV2; TRBD1 might be the D (6 bases). Per germline, CDR1 SNHLY and CDR2 FYNNEI. The length of the CDR3 is 12 residues. The V end lost 7 bases, the J end lost 10 bases, and 16 bases lay between the germline ends. Here the CDR3 reads CASTKREGGAFF. The CDR3 coding sequence is TGTGCCAGCACTAAAAGAGAGGGGGGAGCTTTCTTT.

V usage is TRBV29-1 and J usage is TRBJ2-1; no definite D call. Germline V gene lookup returns CDR1 SQVTM and CDR2 ANQGSEA. V was clipped by 6 bases and J by 0 bases, with 12 bases between them. CDR3 length equals 14 residues. CDR3 amino acids: CSVELVSSYNEQFF. CDR3 DNA sequence: TGCAGCGTGGAGCTAGTCAGCTCCTACAATGAGCAGTTCTTC.

The chain carries TRBV12-3 or TRBV12-4 and TRBJ1-3; tentatively, D is TRBD1 (6 bases). The CDR3 has 15 amino acids. Trimming cost V 7 bases and J 0 bases, with 13 bases left between them. The CDR3 loop is CASIDRIFSGNTIYF. The CDR3 DNA sequence: TGTGCCAGCATCGACAGGATCTTCTCTGGAAACACCATATATTTT.

V is TRBV6-2 or TRBV6-3 and J is TRBJ1-5, with D possibly matching TRBD1 (6 bases). V shed 7 bases and J shed 5 bases, with 18 bases lying between them. This CDR3 comprises 15 residues. The germline CDR1 and CDR2 sequences are MNHEY and SVGEGT. The DNA for the CDR3 is TGTGCCAGCACACCCACCGGACAGTTATATCAGCCCCAGCATTTT. Amino acid sequence: CASTPTGQLYQPQHF.

The sample holds a few counts of this clonotype. The chain couples TRBV24-1 to TRBJ2-3; D unresolved. V shed 3 bases and J shed 1 base, with 10 bases lying between them. The CDR3 covers 15 residues. Germline loops: CDR1 KGHDR, CDR2 SFDVKD. CDR3 coding DNA: TGTGCCACCAGTGATCCGCACGGTGGCACAGATACGCAGTATTTT. This encodes CATSDPHGGTDTQYF.

This clonotype was counted ten times or more. This chain uses TRBV27 with TRBJ1-2, with 9 bases fitting TRBD1. Germline lookup yields CDR1 MNHEY and CDR2 SMNVEV (reference sequence). The CDR3 consists of 13 residues. J gave up 7 bases and V 5 bases, and 5 bases lay outside the gene matches. The CDR3 loop is CASSRDRAVGYTF. The CDR3 DNA is TGTGCCAGCAGTCGGGACAGGGCAGTTGGCTACACCTTC.

The chain has TRBV6-2 or TRBV6-3 and TRBJ2-1, with TRBD2 matching over 8 bases. CDR1 and CDR2 (germline): MNHEY, SVGEGT. Losses at the gene ends were 0 bases for V and 5 bases for J; bases not matched to a gene: 6. The CDR3 covers 16 residues. Here the CDR3 reads CASSYSAPGGNNEQFF. The CDR3 DNA follows: TGTGCCAGCAGTTACTCGGCGCCGGGAGGGAACAATGAGCAGTTCTTC.

The rearrangement uses TRBV2 and TRBJ2-5; D is undetermined. TRBJ2-1 matches the DNA end more closely, so the J call is doubtful. In germline, CDR1 is SNHLY, CDR2 FYNNEI. There are 12 residues in the CDR3. This chain's CDR3 is CASSGNEETQFF. CDR3 DNA sequence: TGTGCCAGCAGTGGGAACGAAGAGACCCAGTTCTTC.